This T cell receptor beta chain was retrieved from a study of blood T cell repertoires in COVID-19. Cohorts were based on clinical histories the participants reported. Either two negative PCRs, clearance, or symptom resolution qualified Cohort 3 donors as recovered. Profiled with immunoSEQ multiplex PCR; TCRdb holds only in-frame clones, not every one. The sample has around 390,000 clones; approximately 90% are singletons. Germline V lookup: CDR1 MNHEY, CDR2 SVGEGT. The CDR3 contains 16 residues. After removal of 0 bases from V and 2 bases from J, the junction contained 7 bases not matched to a gene. The source of this sequence is a woman between 50 and 59 years old who had recovered from COVID-19. This sequence joins TRBV6-2 or TRBV6-3 and TRBJ2-7, with TRBD1 identical over 7 bases. Sequenced: PBMCs or T cells enriched from blood (not recorded which). CDR3 bases: TGTGCCAGCAGTTACTCCCGGGACAGCAACCCCTACGAGCAGTACTTC. Translated, it gives CASSYSRDSNPYEQYF.